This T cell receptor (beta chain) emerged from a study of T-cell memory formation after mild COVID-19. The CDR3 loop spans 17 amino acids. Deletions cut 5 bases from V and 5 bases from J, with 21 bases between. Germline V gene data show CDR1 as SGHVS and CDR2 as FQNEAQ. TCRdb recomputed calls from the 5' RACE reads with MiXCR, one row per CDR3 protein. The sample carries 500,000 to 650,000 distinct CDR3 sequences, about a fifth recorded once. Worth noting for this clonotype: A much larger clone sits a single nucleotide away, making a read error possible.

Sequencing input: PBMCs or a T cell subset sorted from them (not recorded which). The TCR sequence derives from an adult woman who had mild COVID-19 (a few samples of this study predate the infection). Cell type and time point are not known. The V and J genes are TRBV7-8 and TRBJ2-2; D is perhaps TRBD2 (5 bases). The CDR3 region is CASSPYVGVRRTGELFF. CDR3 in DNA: TGTGCCAGCAGCCCTTATGTCGGGGTCCGGAGGACCGGGGAGCTGTTTTTT.